The 6 T cell receptor beta chains presented below share a single source sample, sequenced in a study of OX40 agonist ivuxolimab in advanced cancers. Clones were read by immunoSEQ multiplex PCR, and TCRdb kept only the in-frame ones, dropping some. The table has 65,000 to 95,000 clones, around 87% seen once; the top ten hold roughly 6.3%. The input for sequencing was CD4+ or CD8+ T cells sorted from blood, taken in a trial of the OX40 agonist ivuxolimab. The origin of the receptors is an adult with an advanced solid tumor such as melanoma, head and neck, liver or kidney cancer.

The V call is TRBV7-3, the J call TRBJ2-7; the match to TRBD1 covers 7 bases. This CDR3 comprises 14 residues. CDR1 SGHTA and CDR2 FQGTGA come from the germline V gene. After removal of 5 bases from V and 2 bases from J, the junction contained 6 bases not matched to a gene. The CDR3 DNA reads as TGTGCCAGCAGCGCGATACAGGGGACCTACGAGCAGTACTTC. Protein sequence: CASSAIQGTYEQYF.

The CDR3 protein is CASSTTGTGVYEQYF. The CDR3 DNA reads as TGTGCCAGCAGCACAACCGGGACAGGGGTGTACGAGCAGTACTTC. This chain uses TRBV9 with TRBJ2-7; 10 nucleotides match TRBD1. Trimming at V came to 4 bases and at J to 4 bases, leaving 8 bases not matched to a gene. The CDR3 consists of 15 residues. Germline CDR1 SGDLS, CDR2 YYNGEE.

The chain combines TRBV28 with TRBJ1-5, with D maybe TRBD1 (5 bases). The V gene lost 2 bases and the J gene lost 6 bases, with 17 bases spanning the gap. CDR1 is MDHEN and CDR2 is SYDVKM in the germline V gene. There are 16 residues in the CDR3. CDR3 coding DNA: TGTGCCAGCAGTTTAAGGTCCGGCAGGGTGGCTCAGCCCCAGCATTTT. Residues: CASSLRSGRVAQPQHF.

This clone was seen just once. This chain connects TRBV7-9 to TRBJ1-3; D is unresolved. V was shortened by 3 bases and J by 2 bases, with 5 bases between the two germline ends. Looked up from germline, CDR1 is SEHNR and CDR2 is FQNEAQ (reference sequence). The CDR3 length is 13 residues. DNA of the CDR3: TGTGCCAGCAGCTTCCAGACTGGAAACACCATATATTTT. It codes for CASSFQTGNTIYF.

This clone has a single count. This chain links TRBV29-1 with TRBJ1-6; D gene unclear. The germline gives CDR1 SQVTM, CDR2 ANQGSEA. The CDR3 is made up of 13 amino acids. The V and J ends lost 4 bases and 5 bases respectively, with 9 bases between them. Here the CDR3 DNA reads TGCAGCGTTGCTTTCGGGAATAATTCACCCCTCCACTTT. It encodes CSVAFGNNSPLHF. The full variable domain, in which reference TRBV29-1 and TRBJ1-6 provide the parts outside the CDR3, is SAVISQKPSRDICQRGTSLTIQCQVDSQVTMMFWYRQQPGQSLTLIATANQGSEATYESGFVIDKFPISRPNLTFSTLTVSNMSPEDSSIYLCSVAFGNNSPLHFGNGTRLTVT.

In the case of this clone: This same CDR3 is encoded by further DNA sequences in the sample. The genes are TRBV30 and TRBJ1-5; the D gene is possibly TRBD1 (5 bases). CDR3 length: 13 amino acids. Germline V gives CDR1 GTSNPN, CDR2 SVGIG (reference sequence). The germline V and J ends were trimmed by 0 bases and 7 bases, with 10 bases remaining between them. CDR3 sequence reads: CAWSVKGSQPQHF. CDR3 coding DNA: TGTGCCTGGAGTGTAAAGGGGTCCCAGCCCCAGCATTTT.